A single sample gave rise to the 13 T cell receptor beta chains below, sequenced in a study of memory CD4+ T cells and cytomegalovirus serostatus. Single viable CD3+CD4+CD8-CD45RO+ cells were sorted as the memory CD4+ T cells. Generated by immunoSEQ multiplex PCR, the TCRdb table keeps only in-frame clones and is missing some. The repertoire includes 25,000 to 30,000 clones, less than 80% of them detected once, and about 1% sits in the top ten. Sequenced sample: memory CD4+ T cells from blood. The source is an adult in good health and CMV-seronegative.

CDR3 region: CASSYSSVHGYTF. The CDR3 DNA follows: TGTGCCAGCAGTTACTCTAGTGTACATGGCTACACCTTC. The chain carries TRBV6-6 and TRBJ1-2; unclear D gene. The CDR3 length is 13 residues. V gave up 0 bases and J gave up 6 bases, with 8 bases separating them. Germline assignment: CDR1 MNHNY and CDR2 SVGAGI (reference sequence).

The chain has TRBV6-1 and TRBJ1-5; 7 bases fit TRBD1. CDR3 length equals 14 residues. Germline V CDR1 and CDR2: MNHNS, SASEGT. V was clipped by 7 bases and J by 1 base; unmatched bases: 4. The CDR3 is CASKGGQSNQPQHF. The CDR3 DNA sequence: TGTGCCAGCAAAGGGGGACAGAGCAATCAGCCCCAGCATTTT.

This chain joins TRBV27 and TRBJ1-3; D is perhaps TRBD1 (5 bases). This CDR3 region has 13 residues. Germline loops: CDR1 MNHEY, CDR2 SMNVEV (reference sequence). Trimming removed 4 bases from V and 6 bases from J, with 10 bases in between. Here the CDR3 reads CASSSGPTNTIYF. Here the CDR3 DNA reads TGTGCCAGCAGTTCGGGACCGACAAACACCATATATTTT.

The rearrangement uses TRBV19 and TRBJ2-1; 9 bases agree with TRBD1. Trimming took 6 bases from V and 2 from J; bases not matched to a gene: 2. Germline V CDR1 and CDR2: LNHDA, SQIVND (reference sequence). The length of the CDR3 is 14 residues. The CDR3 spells CASSDRGTYNEQFF. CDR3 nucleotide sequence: TGTGCCAGTAGCGACAGGGGGACCTACAATGAGCAGTTCTTC.

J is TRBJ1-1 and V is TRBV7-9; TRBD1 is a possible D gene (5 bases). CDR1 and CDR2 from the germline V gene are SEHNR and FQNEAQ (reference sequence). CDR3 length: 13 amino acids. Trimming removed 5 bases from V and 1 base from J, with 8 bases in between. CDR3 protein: CASSATANTEAFF. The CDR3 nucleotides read TGTGCCAGCAGCGCGACAGCGAACACTGAAGCTTTCTTT.

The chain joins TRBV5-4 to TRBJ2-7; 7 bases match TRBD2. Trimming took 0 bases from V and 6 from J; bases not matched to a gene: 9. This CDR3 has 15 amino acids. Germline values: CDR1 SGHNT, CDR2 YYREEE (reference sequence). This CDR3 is CASSLVYGGSREQYF. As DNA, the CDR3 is TGTGCCAGCAGCTTGGTTTACGGGGGGTCCCGCGAGCAGTACTTC.

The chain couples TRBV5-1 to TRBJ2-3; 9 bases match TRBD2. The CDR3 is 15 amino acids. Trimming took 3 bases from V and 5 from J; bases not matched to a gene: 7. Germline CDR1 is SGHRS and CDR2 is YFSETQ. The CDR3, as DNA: TGCGCCAGCAGCTCCGGCGGGGGGGCGGGAGATACGCAGTATTTT. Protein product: CASSSGGGAGDTQYF.

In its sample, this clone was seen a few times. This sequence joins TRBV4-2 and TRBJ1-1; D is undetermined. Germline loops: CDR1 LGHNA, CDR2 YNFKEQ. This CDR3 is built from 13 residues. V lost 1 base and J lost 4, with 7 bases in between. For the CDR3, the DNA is TGTGCCAGCAGCCAAGTTTCTCTCACTGAAGCTTTCTTT. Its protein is CASSQVSLTEAFF.

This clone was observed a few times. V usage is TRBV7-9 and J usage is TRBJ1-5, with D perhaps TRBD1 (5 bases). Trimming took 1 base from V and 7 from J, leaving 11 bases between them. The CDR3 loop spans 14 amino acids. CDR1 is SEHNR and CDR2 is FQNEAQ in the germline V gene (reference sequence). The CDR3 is CASSLEGVGQPQHF. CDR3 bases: TGTGCCAGCAGCTTAGAAGGGGTGGGGCAGCCCCAGCATTTT.

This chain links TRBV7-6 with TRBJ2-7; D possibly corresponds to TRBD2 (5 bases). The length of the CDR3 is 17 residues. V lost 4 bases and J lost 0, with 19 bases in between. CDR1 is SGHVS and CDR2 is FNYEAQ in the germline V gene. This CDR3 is CASSSIVGGLDSYEQYF. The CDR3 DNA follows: TGTGCCAGCAGCTCCATAGTTGGCGGGCTTGACTCCTACGAGCAGTACTTC.

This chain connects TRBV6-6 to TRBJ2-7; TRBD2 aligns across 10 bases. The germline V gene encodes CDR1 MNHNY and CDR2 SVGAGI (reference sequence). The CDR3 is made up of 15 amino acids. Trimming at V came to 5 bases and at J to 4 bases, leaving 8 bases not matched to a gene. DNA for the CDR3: TGTGCCAGCAGTGACCTAGCGGGGGTACGGTACGAGCAGTACTTC. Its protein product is CASSDLAGVRYEQYF.

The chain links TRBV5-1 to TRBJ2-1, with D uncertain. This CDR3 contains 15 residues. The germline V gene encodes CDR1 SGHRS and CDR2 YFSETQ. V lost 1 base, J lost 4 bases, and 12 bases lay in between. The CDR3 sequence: CASSLIPGQYNEQFF. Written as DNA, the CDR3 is TGCGCCAGCAGCTTGATCCCCGGGCAGTACAATGAGCAGTTCTTC.

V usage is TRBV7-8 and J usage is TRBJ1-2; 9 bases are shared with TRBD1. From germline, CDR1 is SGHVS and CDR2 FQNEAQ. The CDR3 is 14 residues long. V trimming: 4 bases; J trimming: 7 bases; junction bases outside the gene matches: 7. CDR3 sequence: CASSWGQGEGGYTF. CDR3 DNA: TGTGCCAGCAGCTGGGGACAGGGAGAGGGTGGCTACACCTTC.